A single sample is the source of the 9 T cell receptor beta chains below, sequenced in a study of cytomegalovirus exposure and HLA in healthy donors. The PCR used 60 Vbeta and 13 Jbeta primers. The repertoire was sequenced with immunoSEQ multiplex PCR; TCRdb's copy has only in-frame clones and lacks some. Of about 150,000 clones in the sample, roughly 70% were seen once. Sequenced: PBMCs. The receptors were sampled from a man aged 30-40 years in good health and CMV-seronegative.

The CDR3 sequence: CASSLRGGGRGYTF. The CDR3 DNA sequence: TGTGCCAGCAGCTTACGGGGAGGAGGACGTGGCTACACCTTC. This chain joins TRBV7-2 and TRBJ1-2, with D unresolved. Germline CDR1 SGHTA, CDR2 FQGNSA. The CDR3 runs to 14 residues. Trimming took 2 bases from V and 7 from J, leaving 14 bases between them.

The chain joins TRBV11-2 to TRBJ2-3, with 7 nucleotides matching TRBD2. This CDR3 has 16 amino acids. Per the germline V gene, CDR1 is SGHAT and CDR2 is FQNNGV. V lost 5 bases and J lost 0; bases outside the gene matches: 8. The CDR3 sequence: CASSPLGGGSTDTQYF. The CDR3 coding sequence is TGTGCCAGCAGCCCCCTCGGCGGGGGAAGCACAGATACGCAGTATTTT.

The chain has TRBV11-1 and TRBJ1-2, with a tentative D call TRBD1 (6 bases). V dropped 7 bases and J dropped 4 bases, with 13 bases sitting between them. This CDR3 is built from 13 residues. Germline loops: CDR1 SGHAT, CDR2 FQDESV (reference sequence). CDR3 sequence: CASTEDRSYGYTF. Written as DNA, the CDR3 is TGTGCCAGCACCGAAGACAGGTCCTATGGCTACACCTTC.

This chain joins TRBV30 and TRBJ1-2; 11 bases are a match to TRBD1. Losses at the gene ends were 2 bases for V and 8 bases for J; bases not matched to a gene: 7. From germline, CDR1 is GTSNPN and CDR2 SVGIG (reference sequence). This CDR3 has 14 amino acids. The CDR3 sequence: CAWSKGQGARGYTF. The DNA of the CDR3 is TGTGCCTGGAGTAAAGGACAGGGGGCGCGAGGCTACACCTTC.

This clone was recorded only once. The chain joins TRBV5-1 to TRBJ2-7; D perhaps matches TRBD2 (7 bases). Trimming took 6 bases from V and 2 from J, leaving 18 bases between them. Germline lookup yields CDR1 SGHRS and CDR2 YFSETQ. The CDR3 sequence is 15 residues long. In DNA, the CDR3 is TGCGCCAGCATCGATTTCGGGGGGCCAACCTACGAGCAGTACTTC. Protein sequence: CASIDFGGPTYEQYF.

Only a few counts were recorded for this clone. The CDR3 DNA reads as TGTGCCAGCAGCCAAGACAGCTATGGCTACACCTTC. It translates to CASSQDSYGYTF. J is TRBJ1-2 and V is TRBV4-2; D is undetermined. Per the germline V gene, CDR1 is LGHNA and CDR2 is YNFKEQ. V lost 0 bases, J lost 4 bases, and 3 bases lay in between. The CDR3 contains 12 residues.

This rearrangement joins TRBV11-3 to TRBJ2-5, with TRBD2 matching 9 bases. Near its end, the DNA agrees better with TRBJ2-7, so the J call may be wrong. CDR3 length: 15 amino acids. CDR1 and CDR2 from the germline V gene are SGHNT and YENEEA. The CDR3 is CASSLDSSGVYEQYF. CDR3 coding DNA: TGTGCCAGCAGCTTAGATTCTAGCGGGGTCTACGAGCAGTACTTC.

Regarding this clone: Germline is not matched at one junction end, which may reflect a read error. Other DNA variants within this sample encode the same CDR3. The chain is built from TRBV19 and TRBJ1-5; D is perhaps TRBD1 (6 bases). The CDR3 totals 15 residues. The germline CDR1 and CDR2 sequences are LNHDA and SQIVND (reference sequence). The CDR3 DNA reads TGTGCCAGTAGTTTAATGGCAGGGGAAAATCAGCCCCAGCACTTT. It codes for CASSLMAGENQPQHF.

The V and J genes are TRBV27 and TRBJ2-5; D possibly corresponds to TRBD1 (5 bases). TRBJ2-7 explains the end of the DNA better; the J call may be wrong. This CDR3 comprises 14 residues. Germline CDR1 reads MNHEY; CDR2 reads SMNVEV (reference sequence). CDR3 amino acids: CASSLPGRLYEQYF. The CDR3 DNA reads as TGTGCCAGCAGTTTGCCAGGGCGGCTTTACGAGCAGTACTTC.